Listed below are T cell receptor beta chains from one sample, sequenced in a study of T cell responses to AZD1222 COVID-19 vaccine. Profiling relied on immunoSEQ multiplex PCR, and the TCRdb table lists in-frame clones only, not all of them. The sample consists of 140,000 to 150,000 clones, roughly 86% of them appearing once. This sample comprised peripheral blood, obtained 28 days after the second AZD1222 dose. The receptors stem from an adult who received the AZD1222 COVID-19 vaccine. CDR3s include the opening cysteine and the closing phenylalanine or tryptophan. The order of the fields is V gene, J gene, CDR3 protein.

V gene: TRBV19; J gene: TRBJ2-1; CDR3 protein: CASSITGSSYNEQFF
V gene: TRBV28; J gene: TRBJ1-5; CDR3 protein: CASSLRSRGGQPQHF
V gene: TRBV2; J gene: TRBJ2-3; CDR3 protein: CASSDILALADTQYF
V gene: TRBV4-1; J gene: TRBJ2-7; CDR3 protein: CASSHVVGGYYEQYF
V gene: TRBV5-1; J gene: TRBJ2-3; CDR3 protein: CASSLTPTVPDTDTQYF
V gene: TRBV3-1/TRBV3-2; J gene: TRBJ2-3; CDR3 protein: CASSLGLAPTDTQYF
V gene: TRBV30; J gene: TRBJ1-4; CDR3 protein: CAWTRFGEKLFF
V gene: TRBV18; J gene: TRBJ1-5; CDR3 protein: CASSPQASGGNQPQHF
V gene: TRBV28; J gene: TRBJ2-5; CDR3 protein: CASSSLRQTETQYF
V gene: TRBV11-3; J gene: TRBJ2-7; CDR3 protein: CASSQGQNYEQYF
V gene: TRBV9; J gene: TRBJ1-1; CDR3 protein: CASSVVGSNTEAFF
V gene: TRBV6-5; J gene: TRBJ2-1; CDR3 protein: CASSYSGYNEQFF
V gene: TRBV2; J gene: TRBJ1-1; CDR3 protein: CASTEGILWGEAFF
V gene: TRBV3-1/TRBV3-2; J gene: TRBJ2-7; CDR3 protein: CASSQVGSEQYF
V gene: TRBV18; J gene: TRBJ1-5; CDR3 protein: CASSPSTVYSNQPQHF
V gene: TRBV2; J gene: TRBJ2-2; CDR3 protein: CASGAAGAGELFF
V gene: TRBV9; J gene: TRBJ1-5; CDR3 protein: CASSVVEGQPQHF
V gene: TRBV30; J gene: TRBJ2-6; CDR3 protein: CAWSNTRSGANVLTF
V gene: TRBV6-4; J gene: TRBJ2-3; CDR3 protein: CASSPSGGGINTQYF
V gene: TRBV5-4; J gene: TRBJ2-2; CDR3 protein: CASSYFQAGELFF
V gene: TRBV28; J gene: TRBJ1-3; CDR3 protein: CAIEDSFSFGNTIYF
V gene: TRBV11-3; J gene: TRBJ2-1; CDR3 protein: CASSPQVGNEQFF
V gene: TRBV11-2; J gene: TRBJ1-2; CDR3 protein: CASSLGTGGDSDGYTF
V gene: TRBV5-8; J gene: TRBJ2-1; CDR3 protein: CASSHQGAEQFF
V gene: TRBV6-5; J gene: TRBJ2-7; CDR3 protein: CASRRLGAVEQYF
V gene: TRBV5-4; J gene: TRBJ1-3; CDR3 protein: CASSIGGAGNTIYF
V gene: TRBV5-4; J gene: TRBJ2-3; CDR3 protein: CASSFDETWVDTQYF
V gene: TRBV6-5; J gene: TRBJ1-5; CDR3 protein: CASNGQGGNQPQHF
V gene: TRBV4-1; J gene: TRBJ2-2; CDR3 protein: CASSLFQGAGNTGELFF
V gene: TRBV14; J gene: TRBJ2-3; CDR3 protein: CASSQSTSGGSRDTQYF
V gene: TRBV11-3; J gene: TRBJ2-1; CDR3 protein: CASSPIPGGNEQFF
V gene: TRBV19; J gene: TRBJ1-3; CDR3 protein: CASSPGNGGNTIYF
V gene: TRBV19; J gene: TRBJ2-3; CDR3 protein: CASSMDGGGTDTQYF
V gene: TRBV27; J gene: TRBJ1-1; CDR3 protein: CASSFQTGQHTEAFF
V gene: TRBV12-3/TRBV12-4; J gene: TRBJ1-2; CDR3 protein: CASSFPGNYGYTF
V gene: TRBV15; J gene: TRBJ2-1; CDR3 protein: CATSNPTVVEQFF
V gene: TRBV5-1; J gene: TRBJ1-6; CDR3 protein: CASSPRTGGDSPLHF
V gene: TRBV3-1/TRBV3-2; J gene: TRBJ1-1; CDR3 protein: CASSHRDRLTNTEAFF
V gene: TRBV29-1; J gene: TRBJ2-5; CDR3 protein: CSVAGSLISGYQETQYF
V gene: TRBV5-1; J gene: TRBJ2-6; CDR3 protein: CASRMLSGANVLTF
V gene: TRBV30; J gene: TRBJ1-2; CDR3 protein: CAWSGAGAPPNYGYTF
V gene: TRBV7-2; J gene: TRBJ1-1; CDR3 protein: CASSFSGTQTEAFF
V gene: TRBV7-8; J gene: TRBJ2-1; CDR3 protein: CASSLETGAYNEQFF
V gene: TRBV28; J gene: TRBJ1-5; CDR3 protein: CASVLGQPNQPQHF
V gene: TRBV27; J gene: TRBJ1-1; CDR3 protein: CASREGDRRDEAFF